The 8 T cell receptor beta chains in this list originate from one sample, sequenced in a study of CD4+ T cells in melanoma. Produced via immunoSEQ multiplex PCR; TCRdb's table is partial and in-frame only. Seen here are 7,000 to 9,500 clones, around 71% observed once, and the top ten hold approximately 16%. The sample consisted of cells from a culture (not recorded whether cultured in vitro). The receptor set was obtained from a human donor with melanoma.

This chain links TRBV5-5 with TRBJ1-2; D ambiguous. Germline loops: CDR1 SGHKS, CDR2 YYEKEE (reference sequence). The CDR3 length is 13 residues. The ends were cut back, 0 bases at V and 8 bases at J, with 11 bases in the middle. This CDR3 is CASSLGLIGGYTF. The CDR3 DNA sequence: TGTGCCAGCAGCTTGGGCCTAATCGGGGGCTACACCTTC.

CDR3 nucleotide sequence: TGTGCCAGCAGCTCCGGACAGGTAAGGTACAATGAGCAGTTCTTC. Translation: CASSSGQVRYNEQFF. The V and J genes are TRBV7-2 and TRBJ2-1, with 7 bases that match TRBD1. CDR3 length: 15 residues. Germline values: CDR1 SGHTA, CDR2 FQGNSA. V was pared by 4 bases and J by 4 bases, with 7 bases of the junction left unmatched.

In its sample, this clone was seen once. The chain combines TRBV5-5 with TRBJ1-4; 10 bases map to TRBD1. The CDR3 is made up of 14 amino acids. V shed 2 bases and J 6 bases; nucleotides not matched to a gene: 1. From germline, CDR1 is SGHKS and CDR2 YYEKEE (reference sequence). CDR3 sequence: CASSFGTGDEKLFF. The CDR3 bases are TGTGCCAGCAGCTTCGGGACAGGGGATGAAAAACTGTTTTTT.

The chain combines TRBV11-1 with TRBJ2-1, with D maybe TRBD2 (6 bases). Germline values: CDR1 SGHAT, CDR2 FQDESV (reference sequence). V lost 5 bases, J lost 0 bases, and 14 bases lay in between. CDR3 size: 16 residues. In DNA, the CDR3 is TGTGCCAGCAGCCCCAGGGACTCGAGCTCCTACAATGAGCAGTTCTTC. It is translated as CASSPRDSSSYNEQFF.

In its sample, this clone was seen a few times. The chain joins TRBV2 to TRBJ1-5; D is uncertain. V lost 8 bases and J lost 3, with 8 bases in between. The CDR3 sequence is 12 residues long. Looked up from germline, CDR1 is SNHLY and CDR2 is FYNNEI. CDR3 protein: CASARDNQPQHF. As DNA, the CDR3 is TGTGCCAGCGCGAGGGACAATCAGCCCCAGCATTTT.

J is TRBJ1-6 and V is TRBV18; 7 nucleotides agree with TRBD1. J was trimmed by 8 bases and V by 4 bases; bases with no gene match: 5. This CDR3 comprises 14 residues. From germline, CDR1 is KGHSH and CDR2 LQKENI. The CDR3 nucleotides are TGTGCCAGCTCACGCGGGACAGATCATTCACCCCTCCACTTT. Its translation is CASSRGTDHSPLHF.

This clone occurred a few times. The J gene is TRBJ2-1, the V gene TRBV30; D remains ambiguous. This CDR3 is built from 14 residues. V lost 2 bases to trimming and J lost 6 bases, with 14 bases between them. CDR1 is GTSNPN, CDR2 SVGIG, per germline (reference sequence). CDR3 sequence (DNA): TGTGCCTGGAGTCTGGGGTCATTCGGCAATGAGCAGTTCTTC. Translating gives CAWSLGSFGNEQFF.

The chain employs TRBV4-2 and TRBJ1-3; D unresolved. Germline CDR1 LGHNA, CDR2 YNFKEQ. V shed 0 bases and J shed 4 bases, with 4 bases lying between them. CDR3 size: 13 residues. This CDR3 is CASSQEYGNTIYF. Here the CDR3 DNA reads TGTGCCAGCAGCCAAGAATACGGAAACACCATATATTTT.